A selection of T cell receptor beta chains follows, all from one sample in a study of blood T cells in healthy people across ages. TCRdb independently ran MiXCR on the 5' RACE reads; one entry per CDR3 protein. Among 1.5 million or so distinct CDR3 sequences listed, approximately 38% were seen once. The sample taken for sequencing was blood. The origin of the receptors is a woman aged 18-35 years in good health. Both conserved end residues are part of each CDR3. The order of the fields is V gene, D gene, J gene, clone size, CDR3 protein, CDR3 DNA. D genes are given only for firm matches. Some rows mark clone size as missing; the rest say once, few, many or name a class of expanded clone.

V gene: TRBV6-5
D gene: -
J gene: TRBJ1-2
clone size: -
CDR3 protein: CASSDGQGRGYTF
CDR3 DNA: TGTGCCAGCAGTGACGGGCAGGGAAGAGGCTACACCTTC

V gene: TRBV20-1
D gene: -
J gene: TRBJ2-7
clone size: -
CDR3 protein: CSASRSPTGGEQYF
CDR3 DNA: TGCAGTGCTAGCAGAAGCCCGACAGGAGGCGAGCAGTACTTC

V gene: TRBV6-5
D gene: -
J gene: TRBJ1-1
clone size: -
CDR3 protein: CASRHLGDTEAFF
CDR3 DNA: TGTGCCAGCAGACACCTCGGGGACACTGAAGCTTTCTTT

V gene: TRBV7-9
D gene: -
J gene: TRBJ1-2
clone size: -
CDR3 protein: CASSSSLNPYGYTF
CDR3 DNA: TGTGCCAGCAGCTCATCCTTAAACCCCTATGGCTACACCTTC

V gene: TRBV20-1
D gene: -
J gene: TRBJ1-5
clone size: -
CDR3 protein: CSARQGTRDQPQHF
CDR3 DNA: TGCAGTGCTAGGCAAGGGACGAGGGATCAGCCCCAGCATTTT

V gene: TRBV6-1
D gene: -
J gene: TRBJ2-6
clone size: -
CDR3 protein: CASSPRQVTPSSGANVLTF
CDR3 DNA: TGTGCCAGCAGTCCAAGACAGGTTACACCTTCCTCTGGGGCCAACGTCCTGACTTTC

V gene: TRBV29-1
D gene: -
J gene: TRBJ1-1
clone size: once
CDR3 protein: CSVARETEAFF
CDR3 DNA: TGCAGCGTGGCCAGGGAGACTGAAGCTTTCTTT

V gene: TRBV20-1
D gene: -
J gene: TRBJ2-5
clone size: few
CDR3 protein: CSATSEETQYF
CDR3 DNA: TGCAGTGCCACATCGGAGGAGACCCAGTACTTC

V gene: TRBV24-1
D gene: TRBD2
J gene: TRBJ2-1
clone size: few
CDR3 protein: CATSDQIAGGLNEQFF
CDR3 DNA: TGTGCCACCAGTGACCAGATAGCGGGGGGGCTTAATGAGCAGTTCTTC

V gene: TRBV10-3
D gene: TRBD1
J gene: TRBJ2-7
clone size: many
CDR3 protein: CAIRDRDEQYF
CDR3 DNA: TGTGCCATCAGGGACAGGGACGAGCAGTACTTC

V gene: TRBV10-2
D gene: TRBD2
J gene: TRBJ2-7
clone size: few
CDR3 protein: CASSPEGLADPSSYNEQYF
CDR3 DNA: TGCGCCAGCTCCCCAGAAGGACTAGCGGACCCGAGCTCCTACAATGAGCAGTACTTC

V gene: TRBV3-1
D gene: TRBD1
J gene: TRBJ2-1
clone size: once
CDR3 protein: CASSQGRGSYEQFF
CDR3 DNA: TGTGCCAGCAGCCAAGGCAGGGGGTCCTACGAGCAGTTCTTC

V gene: TRBV4-1
D gene: -
J gene: TRBJ1-2
clone size: -
CDR3 protein: CAGSHGGTYGYTF
CDR3 DNA: TGCGCCGGCAGCCACGGAGGGACCTATGGCTACACCTTC

V gene: TRBV4-1
D gene: -
J gene: TRBJ2-4
clone size: many
CDR3 protein: CASSQGLEKNIQYF
CDR3 DNA: TGCGCCAGCAGCCAAGGTCTCGAGAAAAACATTCAGTACTTC

V gene: TRBV10-3
D gene: TRBD1
J gene: TRBJ1-6
clone size: -
CDR3 protein: CAISDAAGGHSPLHF
CDR3 DNA: TGTGCCATCAGTGACGCGGCAGGGGGCCACTCACCCCTCCACTTT

V gene: TRBV18
D gene: -
J gene: TRBJ2-3
clone size: -
CDR3 protein: CASSSIVEGYTDTQYF
CDR3 DNA: TGTGCCAGCTCATCAATCGTAGAGGGTTACACAGATACGCAGTATTTT

V gene: TRBV20-1
D gene: -
J gene: TRBJ2-1
clone size: -
CDR3 protein: CSASHFGQINEQFF
CDR3 DNA: TGCAGTGCTAGCCACTTCGGACAGATCAATGAGCAGTTCTTC

V gene: TRBV28
D gene: -
J gene: TRBJ1-1
clone size: -
CDR3 protein: CASSGARGWGVDTEAFF
CDR3 DNA: TGTGCCAGCAGTGGTGCCAGGGGTTGGGGGGTGGACACTGAAGCTTTCTTT

V gene: TRBV7-6
D gene: -
J gene: TRBJ2-7
clone size: -
CDR3 protein: CASGQGLYEQYF
CDR3 DNA: TGTGCCAGCGGGCAGGGCCTCTACGAGCAGTACTTC

V gene: TRBV24-1
D gene: -
J gene: TRBJ2-5
clone size: -
CDR3 protein: CATSEGPGPQETQYF
CDR3 DNA: TGTGCCACCAGTGAGGGGCCGGGGCCGCAGGAGACCCAGTACTTC

V gene: TRBV9
D gene: -
J gene: TRBJ1-1
clone size: few
CDR3 protein: CASRLMGNTEAFF
CDR3 DNA: TGTGCCAGCAGATTAATGGGGAACACTGAAGCTTTCTTT

V gene: TRBV14
D gene: -
J gene: TRBJ2-7
clone size: -
CDR3 protein: CASSRGLVYYEQYF
CDR3 DNA: TGTGCCAGCAGCCGAGGGTTGGTTTACTACGAGCAGTACTTC

V gene: TRBV25-1
D gene: -
J gene: TRBJ1-1
clone size: -
CDR3 protein: CASSEEVGYTEAFF
CDR3 DNA: TGTGCCAGCAGTGAAGAGGTTGGGTACACTGAAGCTTTCTTT

V gene: TRBV12-3/TRBV12-4
D gene: -
J gene: TRBJ1-2
clone size: few
CDR3 protein: CASSSGAWPGYTF
CDR3 DNA: TGTGCCAGCAGTTCCGGGGCCTGGCCTGGCTACACCTTC

V gene: TRBV25-1
D gene: -
J gene: TRBJ1-1
clone size: -
CDR3 protein: CASSEYFGPAMNTEAFF
CDR3 DNA: TGTGCCAGCAGTGAATATTTCGGTCCGGCCATGAACACTGAAGCTTTCTTT

V gene: TRBV11-1
D gene: TRBD2
J gene: TRBJ2-5
clone size: -
CDR3 protein: CASSVLLWDRLARETQYF
CDR3 DNA: TGTGCCAGCAGCGTCCTTTTGTGGGACCGACTAGCTCGAGAGACCCAGTACTTC

V gene: TRBV6-5
D gene: TRBD1
J gene: TRBJ1-5
clone size: many
CDR3 protein: CASSEDRTQPQHF
CDR3 DNA: TGTGCCAGCAGTGAGGACAGGACTCAGCCCCAGCATTTT

V gene: TRBV7-9
D gene: TRBD2
J gene: TRBJ2-3
clone size: few
CDR3 protein: CASSPALAGAITDTQYF
CDR3 DNA: TGTGCCAGCAGCCCGGCTCTGGCGGGAGCGATCACAGATACGCAGTATTTT

V gene: TRBV5-1
D gene: -
J gene: TRBJ2-3
clone size: -
CDR3 protein: CASRDGSGGDTQYF
CDR3 DNA: TGCGCCAGCAGGGACGGATCTGGAGGGGATACGCAGTATTTT

V gene: TRBV9
D gene: -
J gene: TRBJ2-7
clone size: -
CDR3 protein: CASSVAGKPYEQYF
CDR3 DNA: TGTGCCAGCAGCGTAGCAGGAAAACCCTACGAGCAGTACTTC

V gene: TRBV12-3/TRBV12-4
D gene: -
J gene: TRBJ2-3
clone size: -
CDR3 protein: CASRVGIADTQYF
CDR3 DNA: TGTGCCAGCAGGGTAGGGATCGCAGATACGCAGTATTTT